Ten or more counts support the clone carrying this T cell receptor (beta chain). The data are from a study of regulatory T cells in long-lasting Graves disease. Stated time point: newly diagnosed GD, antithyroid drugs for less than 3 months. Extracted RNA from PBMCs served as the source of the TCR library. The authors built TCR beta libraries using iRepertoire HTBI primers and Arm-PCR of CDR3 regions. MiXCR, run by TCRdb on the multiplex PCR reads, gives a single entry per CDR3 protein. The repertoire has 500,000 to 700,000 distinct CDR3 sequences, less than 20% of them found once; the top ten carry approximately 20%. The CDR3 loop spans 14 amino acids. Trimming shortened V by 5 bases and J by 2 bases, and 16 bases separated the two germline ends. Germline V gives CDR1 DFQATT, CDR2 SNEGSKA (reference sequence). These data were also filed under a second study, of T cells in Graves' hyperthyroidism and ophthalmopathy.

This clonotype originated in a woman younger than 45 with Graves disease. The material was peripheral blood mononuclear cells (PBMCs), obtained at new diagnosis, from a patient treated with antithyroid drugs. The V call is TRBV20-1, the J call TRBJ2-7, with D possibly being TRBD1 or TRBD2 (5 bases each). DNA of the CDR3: TGCAGTGCTTGGGACGGGACCGAACCCTACGAGCAGTACTTC. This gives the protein CSAWDGTEPYEQYF.